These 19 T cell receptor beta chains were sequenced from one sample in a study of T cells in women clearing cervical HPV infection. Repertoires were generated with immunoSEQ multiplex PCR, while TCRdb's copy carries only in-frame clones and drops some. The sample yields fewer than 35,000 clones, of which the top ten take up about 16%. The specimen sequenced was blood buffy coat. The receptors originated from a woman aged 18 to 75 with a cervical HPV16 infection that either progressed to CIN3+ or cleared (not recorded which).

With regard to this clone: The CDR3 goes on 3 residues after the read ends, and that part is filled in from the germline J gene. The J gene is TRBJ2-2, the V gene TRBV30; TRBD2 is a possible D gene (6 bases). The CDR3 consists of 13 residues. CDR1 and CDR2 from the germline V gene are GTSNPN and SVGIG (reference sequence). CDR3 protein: CAWAGQGASPLFF. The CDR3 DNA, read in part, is TGTGCCTGGGCGGGGCAGGGAGCTTCACCG.

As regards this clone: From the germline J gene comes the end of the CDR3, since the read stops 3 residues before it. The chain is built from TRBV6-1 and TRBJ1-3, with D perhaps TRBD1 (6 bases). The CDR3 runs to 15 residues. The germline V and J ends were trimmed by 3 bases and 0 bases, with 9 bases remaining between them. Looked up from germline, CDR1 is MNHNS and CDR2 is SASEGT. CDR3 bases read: TGTGCCAGCAGTGACGGACAGCGCTCTGGAAACACC. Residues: CASSDGQRSGNT. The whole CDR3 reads CASSDGQRSGNTIYF.

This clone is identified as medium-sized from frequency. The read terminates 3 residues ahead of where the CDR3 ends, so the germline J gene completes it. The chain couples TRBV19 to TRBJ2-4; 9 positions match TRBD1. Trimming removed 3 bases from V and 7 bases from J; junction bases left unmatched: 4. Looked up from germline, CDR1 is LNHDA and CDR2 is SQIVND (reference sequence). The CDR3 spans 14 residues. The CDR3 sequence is CASSIDRGGNIQYF. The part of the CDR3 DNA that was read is TGTGCCAGTAGTATCGACAGGGGGGGTAACATT.

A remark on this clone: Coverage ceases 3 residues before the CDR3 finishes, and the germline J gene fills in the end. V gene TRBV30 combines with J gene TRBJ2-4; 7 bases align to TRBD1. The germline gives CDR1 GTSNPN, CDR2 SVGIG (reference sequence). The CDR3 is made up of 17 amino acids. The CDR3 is CAWSSRPGQPLSYGQYF. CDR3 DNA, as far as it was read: TGTGCCTGGAGTTCACGACCGGGACAGCCGCTAAGCTATGGT.

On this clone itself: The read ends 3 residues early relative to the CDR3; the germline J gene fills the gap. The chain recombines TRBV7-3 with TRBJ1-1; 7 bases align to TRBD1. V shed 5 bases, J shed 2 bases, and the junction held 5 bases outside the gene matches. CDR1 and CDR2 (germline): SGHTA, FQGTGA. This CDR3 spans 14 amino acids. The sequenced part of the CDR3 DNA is TGTGCCAGCAGCAGCGGGACAGCCAACACTGAA. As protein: CASSSGTANTE. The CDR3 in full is CASSSGTANTEAFF.

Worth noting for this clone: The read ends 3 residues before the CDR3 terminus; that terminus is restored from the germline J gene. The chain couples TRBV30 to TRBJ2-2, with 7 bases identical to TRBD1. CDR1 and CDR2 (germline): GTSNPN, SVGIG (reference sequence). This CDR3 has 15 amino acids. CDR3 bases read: TGTGCCTGGAGATACGCCAGCAGGGGGACGATTGGG. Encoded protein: CAWRYASRGTIG. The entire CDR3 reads CAWRYASRGTIGLFF.

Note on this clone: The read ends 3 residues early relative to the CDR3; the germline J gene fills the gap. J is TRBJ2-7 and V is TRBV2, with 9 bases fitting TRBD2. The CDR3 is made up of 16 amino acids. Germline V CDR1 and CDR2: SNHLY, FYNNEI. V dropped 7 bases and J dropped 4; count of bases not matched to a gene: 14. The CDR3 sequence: CASNPPSSGRTYEQYF. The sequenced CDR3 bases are TGTGCCAGCAACCCTCCTTCAAGCGGGAGGACTTACGAG.

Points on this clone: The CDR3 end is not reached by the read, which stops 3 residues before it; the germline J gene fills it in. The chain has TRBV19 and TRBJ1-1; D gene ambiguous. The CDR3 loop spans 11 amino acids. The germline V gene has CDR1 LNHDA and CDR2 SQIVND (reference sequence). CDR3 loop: CASSIRNEAFF. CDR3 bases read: TGTGCCAGTAGTATCAGAAACGAG.

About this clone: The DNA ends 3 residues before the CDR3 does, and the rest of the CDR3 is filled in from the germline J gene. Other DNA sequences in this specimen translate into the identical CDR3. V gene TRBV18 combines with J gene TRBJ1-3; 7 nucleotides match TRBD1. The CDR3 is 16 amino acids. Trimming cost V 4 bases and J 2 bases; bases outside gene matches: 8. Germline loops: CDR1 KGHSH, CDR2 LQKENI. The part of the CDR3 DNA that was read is TGTGCCAGCTCACAAGGACAGGCTGCTACTGGAAACACC. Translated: CASSQGQAATGNT. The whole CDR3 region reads CASSQGQAATGNTIYF.

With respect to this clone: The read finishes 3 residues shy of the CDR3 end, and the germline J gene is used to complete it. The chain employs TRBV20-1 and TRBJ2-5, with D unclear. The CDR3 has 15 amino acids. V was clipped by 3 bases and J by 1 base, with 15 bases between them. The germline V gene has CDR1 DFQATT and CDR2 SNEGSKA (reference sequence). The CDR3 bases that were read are TGCAGTGCTAGTGATCGGGTCACCACCCAAGAGACC. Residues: CSASDRVTTQET. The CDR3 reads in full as CSASDRVTTQETQYF.

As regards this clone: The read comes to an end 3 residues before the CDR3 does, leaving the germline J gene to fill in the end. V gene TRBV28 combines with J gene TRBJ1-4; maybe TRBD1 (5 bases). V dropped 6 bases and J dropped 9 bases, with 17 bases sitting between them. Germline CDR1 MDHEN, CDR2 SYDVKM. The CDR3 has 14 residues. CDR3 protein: CASRTSGKGQKLFF. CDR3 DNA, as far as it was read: TGTGCCAGCAGGACTTCAGGGAAAGGGCAAAAA.

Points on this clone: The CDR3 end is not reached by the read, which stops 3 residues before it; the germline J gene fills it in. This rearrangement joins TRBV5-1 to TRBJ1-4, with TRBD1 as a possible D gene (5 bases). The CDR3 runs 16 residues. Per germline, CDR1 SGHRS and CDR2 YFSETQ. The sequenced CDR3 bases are TGCGCCAGCTCACTGGTTCGGGACTCCGACATCGAGGAA. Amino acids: CASSLVRDSDIEE. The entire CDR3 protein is CASSLVRDSDIEELFF.

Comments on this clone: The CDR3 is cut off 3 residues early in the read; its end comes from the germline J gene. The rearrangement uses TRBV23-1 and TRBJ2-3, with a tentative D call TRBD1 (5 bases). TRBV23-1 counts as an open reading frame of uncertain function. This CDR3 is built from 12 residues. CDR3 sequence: CASSLRVETQYF. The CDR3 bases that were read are TGCGCCAGCAGCCTCAGGGTAGAGACG.

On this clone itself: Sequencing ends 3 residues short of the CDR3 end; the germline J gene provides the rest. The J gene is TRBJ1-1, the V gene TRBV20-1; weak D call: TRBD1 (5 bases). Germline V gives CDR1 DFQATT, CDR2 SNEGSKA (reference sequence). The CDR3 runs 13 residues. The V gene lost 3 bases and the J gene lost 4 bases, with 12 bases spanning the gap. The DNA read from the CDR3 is TGCAGTGCTAGGGGTGGGGGGGGCACTGAA. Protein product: CSARGGGGTE. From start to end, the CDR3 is CSARGGGGTEAFF.

CDR3 loop: CSAGSGDDGYTF. The sequenced part of the CDR3 DNA is TGCAGTGCCGGATCGGGGGATGATGGC. The rearrangement uses TRBV20-1 and TRBJ1-2; possibly TRBD1 for D (5 bases). The sequence runs out 3 residues before the end of the CDR3; the remainder is reconstructed from the germline J gene. V lost 6 bases to trimming and J lost 6 bases, with 14 bases between them. This CDR3 region has 12 residues. Germline-derived CDR1 and CDR2 are DFQATT and SNEGSKA (reference sequence).

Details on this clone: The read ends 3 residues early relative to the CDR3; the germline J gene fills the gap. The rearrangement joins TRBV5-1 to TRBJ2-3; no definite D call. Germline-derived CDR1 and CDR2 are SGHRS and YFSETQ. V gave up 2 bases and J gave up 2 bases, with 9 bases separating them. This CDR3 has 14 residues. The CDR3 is CASSFSHDTDTQYF. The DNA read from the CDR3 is TGCGCCAGCAGCTTCTCACATGACACAGATACG.

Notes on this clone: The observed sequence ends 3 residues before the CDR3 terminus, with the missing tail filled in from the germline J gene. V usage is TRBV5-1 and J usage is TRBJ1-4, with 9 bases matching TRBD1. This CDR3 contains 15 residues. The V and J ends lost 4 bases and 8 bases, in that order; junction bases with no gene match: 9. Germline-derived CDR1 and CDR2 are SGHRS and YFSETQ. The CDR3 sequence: CASSTQGARGEKLFF. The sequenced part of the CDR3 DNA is TGCGCCAGCAGCACACAGGGGGCGCGTGGAGAAAAA.

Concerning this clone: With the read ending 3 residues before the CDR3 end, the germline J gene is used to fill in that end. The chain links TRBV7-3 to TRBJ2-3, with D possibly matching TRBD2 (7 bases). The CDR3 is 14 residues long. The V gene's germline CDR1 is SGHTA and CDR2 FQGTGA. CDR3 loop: CASSLMGGPEPQYF. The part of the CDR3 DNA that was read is TGTGCCAGCAGCTTAATGGGGGGGCCAGAGCCG.

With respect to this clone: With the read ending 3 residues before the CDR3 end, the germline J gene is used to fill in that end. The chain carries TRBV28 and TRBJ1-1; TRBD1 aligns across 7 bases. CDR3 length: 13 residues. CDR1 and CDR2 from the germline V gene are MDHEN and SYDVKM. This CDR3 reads CASSLGRQGFAFF. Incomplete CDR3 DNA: TGTGCCAGCAGTTTAGGAAGACAGGGTTTT.